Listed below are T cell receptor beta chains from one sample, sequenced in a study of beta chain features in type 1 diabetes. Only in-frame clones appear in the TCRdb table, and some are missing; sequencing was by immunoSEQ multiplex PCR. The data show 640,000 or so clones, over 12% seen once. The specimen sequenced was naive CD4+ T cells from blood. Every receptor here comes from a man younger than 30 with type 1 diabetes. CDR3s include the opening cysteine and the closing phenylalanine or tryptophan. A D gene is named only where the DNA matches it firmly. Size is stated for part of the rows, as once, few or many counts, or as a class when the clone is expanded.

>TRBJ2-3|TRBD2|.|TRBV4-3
TGCGCCAGCAGCCCGACTAGCGGAGGGGGAACAGATACGCAGTATTTT
CASSPTSGGGTDTQYF
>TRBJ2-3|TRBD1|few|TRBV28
TGTGCCAGCAGTCGTGGCGACAGGGAAACAGATACGCAGTATTTT
CASSRGDRETDTQYF
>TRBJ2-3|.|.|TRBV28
TGTGCCAGCAGTTTATCGACTCCCCCAGATACGCAGTATTTT
CASSLSTPPDTQYF
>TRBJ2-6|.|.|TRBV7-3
TGTGCCAGCAGTGGTTCGGGGGCCAACGTCCTGACTTTC
CASSGSGANVLTF
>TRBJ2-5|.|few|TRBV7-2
TGTGCCAGCAGTTATACCAGGGAAGAGCGCCGGGAGACCCAGTACTTC
CASSYTREERRETQYF
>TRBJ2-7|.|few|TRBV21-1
TGTGCCAGCAGCCGGCAGCTTTACGAGCAGTACTTC
CASSRQLYEQYF
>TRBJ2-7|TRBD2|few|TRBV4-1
TGCGCCAGCAGCCACAGGGCTAGCGGGAGTTACGAGCAGTACTTC
CASSHRASGSYEQYF
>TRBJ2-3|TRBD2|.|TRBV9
TGTGCCAGCAGCGTCCAGACTAGCGGGGGACTTAGCACAGATACGCAGTATTTT
CASSVQTSGGLSTDTQYF
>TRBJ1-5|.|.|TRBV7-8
TGTGCCAGCAGCTTAATGGATCAGCCCCAGCATTTT
CASSLMDQPQHF
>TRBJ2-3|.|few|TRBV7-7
TGTGCTAGCAGCTTAGGGACCGATCTAGGGAATACGCAGTATTTT
CASSLGTDLGNTQYF
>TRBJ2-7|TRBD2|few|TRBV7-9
TGTGCCAGCAGCTTAACTAGCGGATCCTACGAGCAGTACTTC
CASSLTSGSYEQYF
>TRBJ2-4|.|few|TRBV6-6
TGTGCCAGCAGTTACGGCAGGAGTAAAAACATTCAGTACTTC
CASSYGRSKNIQYF
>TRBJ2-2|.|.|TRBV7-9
TGTGCCAGCAGCCCGCGGACAGCGGTGAACACCGGGGAGCTGTTTTTT
CASSPRTAVNTGELFF
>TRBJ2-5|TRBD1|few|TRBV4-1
TGCGCCAGCAGCCATTGGCCAGGGGGCGAGACCCAGTACTTC
CASSHWPGGETQYF
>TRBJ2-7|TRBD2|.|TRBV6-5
TGTGCCAGCAGAAACACCGGGGGGTACGAGCAGTACTTC
CASRNTGGYEQYF
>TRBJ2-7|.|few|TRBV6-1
TGTGCCAGCAGTGAGGGTATTAGTTACGAGCAGTACTTC
CASSEGISYEQYF
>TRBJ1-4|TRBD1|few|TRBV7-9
TGTGCCAGCAGCTTTACGGCAACAGGGGGCAATGAAAAACTGTTTTTT
CASSFTATGGNEKLFF
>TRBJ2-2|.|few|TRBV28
TGTGCCAGCAGTTTAGATACGCAGGGTACCGGGGAGCTGTTTTTT
CASSLDTQGTGELFF
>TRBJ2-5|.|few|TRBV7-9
TGTGCCAGCAGCTCCCTTGTAGGGGAGACCCAGTACTTC
CASSSLVGETQYF
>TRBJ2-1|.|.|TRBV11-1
TGTGCCAGCAGCTCGGGAGTAGGGGATGAGCAGTTCTTC
CASSSGVGDEQFF
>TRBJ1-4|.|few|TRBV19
TGTGCCAGTAGTATCTCGGGACCTCGTGAAAAACTGTTTTTT
CASSISGPREKLFF
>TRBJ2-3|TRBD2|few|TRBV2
TGTGCCAGCGGCTTAGCGGGGGGTACAGATACGCAGTATTTT
CASGLAGGTDTQYF
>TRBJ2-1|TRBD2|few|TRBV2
TGTGCCAGCAGTGGAGCGGGGGGTTACAATGAGCAGTTCTTC
CASSGAGGYNEQFF
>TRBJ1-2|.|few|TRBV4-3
TGCGCCAGCAGCCAAGAATTAAGGACTAGCGGCTACACCTTC
CASSQELRTSGYTF
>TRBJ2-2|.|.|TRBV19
TGTGCCAGTAGTAGTGAAGCCACCGGGGAGCTGTTTTTT
CASSSEATGELFF
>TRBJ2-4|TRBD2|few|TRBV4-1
TGCGCCAGCAGTCCCAGGGGACTAGCGGGAGATGAGTCCAAAAACATTCAGTACTTC
CASSPRGLAGDESKNIQYF
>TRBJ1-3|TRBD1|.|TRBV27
TGTGCCAGCAGGCCCGGGACAGGGATCTCCGGAAACACCATATATTTT
CASRPGTGISGNTIYF
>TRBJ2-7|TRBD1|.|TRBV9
TGTGCCAGCAGCCCGGGACAGGGGGGATACGAGCAGTACTTC
CASSPGQGGYEQYF
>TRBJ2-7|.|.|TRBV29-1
TGCAGCGTTGAAGGTGCAACCTACGAGCAGTACTTC
CSVEGATYEQYF
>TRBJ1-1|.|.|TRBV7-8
TGTGCCAGCAGCTTAGCCGGAACAGGGATGAACACTGAAGCTTTCTTT
CASSLAGTGMNTEAFF
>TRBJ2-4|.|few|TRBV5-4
TGTGCCAGCAGCTCGGGGAATTCGGGAAACATTCAGTACTTC
CASSSGNSGNIQYF
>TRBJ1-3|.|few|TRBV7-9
TGTGCCAGCAGCCCCATGGGGAGCGGAAACACCATATATTTT
CASSPMGSGNTIYF
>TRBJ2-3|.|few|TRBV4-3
TGCGCCAGCAGCCAATCCACAGATACGCAGTATTTT
CASSQSTDTQYF
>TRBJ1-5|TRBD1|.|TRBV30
TGTGCCTGGAGTGTACAGGGACAGGGGAATCAGCCCCAGCATTTT
CAWSVQGQGNQPQHF
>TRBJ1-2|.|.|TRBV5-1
TGCGCCAGCAGCACAGAGTACGTCTATGGCTACACCTTC
CASSTEYVYGYTF
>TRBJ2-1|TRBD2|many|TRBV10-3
TGTGCCATCAGTGAACAACTAGCGGGGAACAATGAGCAGTTCTTC
CAISEQLAGNNEQFF
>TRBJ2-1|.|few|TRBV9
TGTGCCAGCAGCGTAGAGGGGTTAGGCGGAAATGAGCAGTTCTTC
CASSVEGLGGNEQFF
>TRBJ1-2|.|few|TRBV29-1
TGCAGCCCCCATACGGGGGGACGAGTGACTCCAAGAGGTGGCTACACCTTC
CSPHTGGRVTPRGGYTF
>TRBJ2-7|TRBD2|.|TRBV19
TGTGCCAGTAGTATCGGACTAGCGGGAGGGACCTACGAGCAGTACTTC
CASSIGLAGGTYEQYF
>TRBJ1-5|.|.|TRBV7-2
TGTGCCAGCAGTCACCCGGAGGGCCCCCAGCATTTT
CASSHPEGPQHF
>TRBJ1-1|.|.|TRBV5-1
TGCGCCAGCAGCTTGAAGGGGGACACTGAAGCTTTCTTT
CASSLKGDTEAFF
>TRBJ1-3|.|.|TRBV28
TGTGCCAGCGAGAGCTCTGGAAACACCATATATTTT
CASESSGNTIYF
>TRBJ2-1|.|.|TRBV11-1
TGTGCCAGCAGCTTATTTCGGAGGGCCGATGCGGTTGAGCAGTTCTTC
CASSLFRRADAVEQFF
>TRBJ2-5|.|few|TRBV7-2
TGTGCCAGCAGCCCCGAGAGGGAAGAGACCCAGTACTTC
CASSPEREETQYF
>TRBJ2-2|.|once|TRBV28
TGTGCCAGCAGTTTAGTAGGGGGCGGGGAGCTGTTTTTT
CASSLVGGGELFF
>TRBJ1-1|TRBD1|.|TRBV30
TGTGCCTCTATTAACCGGGACAGGGGAACCACTGAAGCTTTCTTT
CASINRDRGTTEAFF
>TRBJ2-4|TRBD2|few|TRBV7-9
TGTGCCAGCAGCTCGAGCGGGGAAGACATTCAGTACTTC
CASSSSGEDIQYF
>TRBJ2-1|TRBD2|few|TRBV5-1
TGCGCCAGCAGCTTACTAGCGGGGCTCGACAATGAGCAGTTCTTC
CASSLLAGLDNEQFF
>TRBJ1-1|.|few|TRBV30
TGTGCCTGGAGTGTACTTGGCCCTGAAGCTTTCTTT
CAWSVLGPEAFF
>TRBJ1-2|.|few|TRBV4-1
TGCGCCAGCAGCCAAGACTTGACAGGCTATGGCTACACCTTC
CASSQDLTGYGYTF
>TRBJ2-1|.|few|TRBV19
TGTGCCAGTAACGAGAATGGTGAGCAGTTCTTC
CASNENGEQFF
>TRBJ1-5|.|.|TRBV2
TGTGCCAGCAGCGCCGGGACAAAGAATCAGCCCCAGCATTTT
CASSAGTKNQPQHF
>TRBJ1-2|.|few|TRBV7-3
TGTGCCAGCAGCCGTACTGCACAGGGTTACTACACCTTC
CASSRTAQGYYTF
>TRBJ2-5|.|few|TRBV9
TGTGCCAGCAGCGTACAAGGATCACAAGAGACCCAGTACTTC
CASSVQGSQETQYF